This is a list of T cell receptor beta chains from one sample in a study of T-cell memory formation after mild COVID-19. MiXCR, applied by TCRdb to the 5' RACE reads, yields one record per CDR3 protein. Counted here are hundreds of thousands of distinct CDR3 sequences, roughly 14% occurring once; the ten biggest clones make up roughly a fifth. The sample consisted of PBMCs or a T cell subset sorted from them (not recorded which). The source is a man younger than 35 who had mild COVID-19 (a few samples of this study predate the infection). Cell type and time point are not known. Each CDR3 is given with its conserved first and last residue. D genes are given only for firm matches. The listing skips clone size in some rows; elsewhere it reads once, few, many or a size class.

TRBV7-7	TRBD2	TRBJ2-2	few	TGTGCCAGCAGCGCATCCTTTCGTGGACTAGCGATGAACACCGGGGAGCTGTTTTTT	CASSASFRGLAMNTGELFF
TRBV29-1	TRBD1	TRBJ2-3	many	TGCAGCGTCGCACGGGACAGAGAAACAGATACGCAGTATTTT	CSVARDRETDTQYF
TRBV9	-	TRBJ2-3	once	TGTGCCAGCAGCCCTCCGGGTTTCAGCACAGATACGCAGTATTTT	CASSPPGFSTDTQYF
TRBV12-3/TRBV12-4	-	TRBJ2-2	many	TGTGCCAGCAGTTTCATTGGATCGCTCGATTCCACCGGGGAGCTGTTTTTT	CASSFIGSLDSTGELFF
TRBV12-3/TRBV12-4	-	TRBJ1-1	many	TGTGCCAGCAGTTTAATGGGTACCGTTACTGAAGCTTTCTTT	CASSLMGTVTEAFF
TRBV6-5	TRBD1	TRBJ1-2	-	TGTGCCAGCAGTTACCACAGGGGAGAACGGGGCTACACCTTC	CASSYHRGERGYTF
TRBV11-3	-	TRBJ1-1	few	TGTGCCAGCAGCGTACATATTTACACTGAAGCTTTCTTT	CASSVHIYTEAFF
TRBV5-1	-	TRBJ2-7	few	TGCGCCAGCGGCACCCAGGGTGGGTTAGACGAGCAGTACTTC	CASGTQGGLDEQYF
TRBV6-6	TRBD2	TRBJ2-1	few	TGTGCCAGCACCATAGGACTAGCGGGATACAATGAGCAGTTCTTC	CASTIGLAGYNEQFF
TRBV7-9	-	TRBJ2-3	many	TGTGCCAGCAGCCTACCACAGGGATATAGCACAGATACGCAGTATTTT	CASSLPQGYSTDTQYF
TRBV7-9	TRBD1	TRBJ2-3	-	TGTGCCAGCAGATCCGGACAGGGTGGGACAGATACGCAGTATTTT	CASRSGQGGTDTQYF
TRBV28	-	TRBJ1-1	few	TGTGCCAGCATCGAAACATCGGGGACTGAAGCTTTCTTT	CASIETSGTEAFF
TRBV6-5	TRBD1	TRBJ1-1	many	TGTGCCAGCAGACCGGACAGGGGCCGGAGAGCTTTCTTT	CASRPDRGRRAFF
TRBV3-1	-	TRBJ1-3	once	TGTGCCAGCAGCCAACTGAAGGGGGCTGGAAACACCATATATTTT	CASSQLKGAGNTIYF
TRBV9	-	TRBJ2-3	-	TGTGCCAGCAGCGGCCAGACCACAGATACGCAGTATTTT	CASSGQTTDTQYF
TRBV18	-	TRBJ2-1	-	TGTGCCAGCTCACCCACGTCACCTCTGGATGAGCAGTTCTTC	CASSPTSPLDEQFF
TRBV6-5	-	TRBJ1-5	few	TGTGCCAGCAAGCCCCAGGGGCGCCTCATTCAGCCCCAGCATTTT	CASKPQGRLIQPQHF
TRBV7-6	-	TRBJ1-6	many	TGTGCCAGCAGCTTAGTAATTGAGGGTAGGGGGAATTCACCCCTCCACTTT	CASSLVIEGRGNSPLHF
TRBV5-5	-	TRBJ2-3	-	TGTGCCAGCCTTAAGGCGGCACGGACCACAGATACGCAGTATTTT	CASLKAARTTDTQYF
TRBV6-2/TRBV6-3	-	TRBJ1-4	few	TGTGCCAGCAGTTCGGAGGATGAAAAACTGTTTTTT	CASSSEDEKLFF
TRBV6-5	TRBD1	TRBJ2-3	-	TGTGCCAGCAGTTACGGGCAGGGGGCAGATACGCAGTATTTT	CASSYGQGADTQYF
TRBV6-7	-	TRBJ1-5	few	TGTGCCAGCAGTGGAGGGCACATCCAACGGCATCAGCCCCAGCATTTT	CASSGGHIQRHQPQHF
TRBV12-3/TRBV12-4	TRBD2	TRBJ2-1	-	TGTGCCAGCAGTCCGCCGAGACTAGCATGGGAGCAGTTCTTC	CASSPPRLAWEQFF
TRBV18	-	TRBJ2-1	few	TGTGCCAGCTCACCAAGTCTTGGGAGGGGGCTGAATGAGCAGTTCTTC	CASSPSLGRGLNEQFF
TRBV11-2	TRBD1	TRBJ2-7	many	TGTGCCAGCAGCTTCCCGGGACAGGGGGTCAGCTCCTACGAGCAGTACTTC	CASSFPGQGVSSYEQYF
TRBV14	-	TRBJ2-7	-	TGTGCCAGCAGGATGACAGGAGCCCCCCCCTACGAGCAGTACTTC	CASRMTGAPPYEQYF
TRBV12-3/TRBV12-4	-	TRBJ1-3	few	TGTGCCAGCAGTTCCCGAGGCTTTCCTACCTCTGGAAACACCATATATTTT	CASSSRGFPTSGNTIYF
TRBV13	TRBD1	TRBJ1-6	-	TGTGCCAGCAGCTTAGGGACAGGGATCTCTTCACCCCTCCACTTT	CASSLGTGISSPLHF
TRBV6-5	-	TRBJ2-5	few	TGTGCCAGCAGTGGGACTTACGAAGAGACCCAGTACTTC	CASSGTYEETQYF
TRBV11-2	-	TRBJ1-5	few	TGTGCCAGCAGCCCCAATCTTAATGGGCCCCAGCATTTT	CASSPNLNGPQHF
TRBV5-1	TRBD1	TRBJ1-1	many	TGCGCCAGCAGCGAACGGACAGGAGGGGACACTGAAGCTTTCTTT	CASSERTGGDTEAFF
TRBV5-1	TRBD2	TRBJ2-3	many	TGCGCCAGCAGCTTCGTAGCGGGGGAAAGCACAGATACGCAGTATTTT	CASSFVAGESTDTQYF
TRBV10-3	TRBD1	TRBJ1-4	-	TGTGCCATCAGTGATTACAGGGGGGTGGGTGAAAAACTGTTTTTT	CAISDYRGVGEKLFF